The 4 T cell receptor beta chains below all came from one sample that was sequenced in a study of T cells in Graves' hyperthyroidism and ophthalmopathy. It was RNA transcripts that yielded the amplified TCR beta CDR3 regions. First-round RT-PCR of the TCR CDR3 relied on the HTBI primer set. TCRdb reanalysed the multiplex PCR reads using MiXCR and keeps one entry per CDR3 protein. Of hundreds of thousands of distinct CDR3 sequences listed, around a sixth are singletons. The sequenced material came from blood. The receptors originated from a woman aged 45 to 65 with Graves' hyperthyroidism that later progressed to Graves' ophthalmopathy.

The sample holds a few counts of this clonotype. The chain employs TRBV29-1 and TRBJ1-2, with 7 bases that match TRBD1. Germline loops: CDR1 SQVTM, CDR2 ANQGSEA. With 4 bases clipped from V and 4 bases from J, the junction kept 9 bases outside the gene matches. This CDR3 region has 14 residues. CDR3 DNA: TGCAGCGTTGCACCGGGACAGCGGCGCTATGGCTACACCTTC. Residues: CSVAPGQRRYGYTF.

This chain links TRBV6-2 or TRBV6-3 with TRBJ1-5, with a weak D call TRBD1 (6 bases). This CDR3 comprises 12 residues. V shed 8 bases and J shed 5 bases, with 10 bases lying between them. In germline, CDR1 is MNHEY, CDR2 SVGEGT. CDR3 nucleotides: TGTGCCAGCGGGGGGCAGGATCAGCCCCAGCATTTT. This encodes CASGGQDQPQHF.

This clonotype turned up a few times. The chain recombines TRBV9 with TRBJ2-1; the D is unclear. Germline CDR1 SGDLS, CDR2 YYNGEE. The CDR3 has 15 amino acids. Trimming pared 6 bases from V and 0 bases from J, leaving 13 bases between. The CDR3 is CASTMFPSSYNEQFF. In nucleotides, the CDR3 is TGTGCCAGCACCATGTTTCCGAGCTCCTACAATGAGCAGTTCTTC.

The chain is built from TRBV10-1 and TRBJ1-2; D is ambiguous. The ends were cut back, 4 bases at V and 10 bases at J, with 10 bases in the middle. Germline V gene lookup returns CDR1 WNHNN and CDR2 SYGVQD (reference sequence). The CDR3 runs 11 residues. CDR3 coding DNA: TGCGCCAGCAGTGGGAACGGACTCTACACCTTC. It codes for CASSGNGLYTF.